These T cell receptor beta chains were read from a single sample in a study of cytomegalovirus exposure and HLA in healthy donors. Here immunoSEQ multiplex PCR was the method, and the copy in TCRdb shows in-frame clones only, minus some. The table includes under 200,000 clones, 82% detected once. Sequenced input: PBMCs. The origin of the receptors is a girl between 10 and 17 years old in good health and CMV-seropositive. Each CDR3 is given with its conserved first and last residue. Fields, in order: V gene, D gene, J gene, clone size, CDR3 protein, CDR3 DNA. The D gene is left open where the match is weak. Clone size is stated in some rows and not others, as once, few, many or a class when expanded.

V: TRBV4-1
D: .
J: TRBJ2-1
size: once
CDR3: CASSHRQGRGEQFF
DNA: TGCGCCAGCAGCCATAGACAGGGGAGGGGGGAGCAGTTCTTC

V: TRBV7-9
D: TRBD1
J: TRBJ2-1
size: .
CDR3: CASSLGQGNEQFF
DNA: TGTGCCAGCAGCTTAGGACAGGGCAATGAGCAGTTCTTC

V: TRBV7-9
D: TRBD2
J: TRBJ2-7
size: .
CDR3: CASSFKRELDEQYF
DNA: TGTGCCAGCAGCTTCAAGCGGGAGTTGGACGAGCAGTACTTC

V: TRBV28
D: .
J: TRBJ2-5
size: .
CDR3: CASSFAGTQYF
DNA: TGTGCCAGCAGTTTCGCGGGGACCCAGTACTTC

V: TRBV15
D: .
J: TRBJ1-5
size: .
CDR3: CATSRSGWGADLQPQHF
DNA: TGTGCCACCAGCAGATCAGGTTGGGGAGCCGACCTTCAGCCCCAGCATTTT

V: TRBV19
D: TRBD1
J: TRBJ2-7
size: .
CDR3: CASSIVGTGFREQYF
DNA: TGTGCCAGTAGTATAGTTGGGACAGGGTTTCGGGAGCAGTACTTC

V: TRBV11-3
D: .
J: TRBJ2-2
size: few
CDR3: CASSLDRGTGELFF
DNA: TGTGCCAGCAGCTTAGATCGAGGTACCGGGGAGCTGTTTTTT

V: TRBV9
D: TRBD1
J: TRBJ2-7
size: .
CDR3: CASSVGQGVDEQYF
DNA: TGTGCCAGCAGCGTGGGACAGGGAGTGGACGAGCAGTACTTC

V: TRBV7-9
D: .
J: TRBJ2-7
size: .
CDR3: CASSYLGLRGEQYF
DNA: TGTGCCAGCAGCTACCTAGGACTTCGGGGCGAGCAGTACTTC

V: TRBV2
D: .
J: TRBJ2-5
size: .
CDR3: CTSKRGSQETQYF
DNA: TGTACCAGCAAACGGGGTTCCCAAGAGACCCAGTACTTC

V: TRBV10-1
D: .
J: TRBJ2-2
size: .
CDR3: CASSGGNTGELFF
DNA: TGCGCCAGCAGTGGCGGAAACACCGGGGAGCTGTTTTTT

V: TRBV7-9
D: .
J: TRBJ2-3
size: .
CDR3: CASSRSTDTQYF
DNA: TGTGCCAGCAGCCGGAGCACAGATACGCAGTATTTT

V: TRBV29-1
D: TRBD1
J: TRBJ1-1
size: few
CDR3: CSVGQGVTEAFF
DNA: TGCAGCGTGGGACAGGGGGTAACTGAAGCTTTCTTT

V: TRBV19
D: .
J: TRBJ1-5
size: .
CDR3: CASSRDSNQPQHF
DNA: TGTGCCAGTAGCAGGGATAGCAATCAGCCCCAGCATTTT

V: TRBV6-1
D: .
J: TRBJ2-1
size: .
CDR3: CASSGNSWSYNEQFF
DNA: TGTGCCAGCAGTGGCAACAGTTGGTCCTACAATGAGCAGTTCTTC

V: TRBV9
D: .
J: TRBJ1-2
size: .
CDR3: CASSVVPDSYGYTF
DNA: TGTGCCAGCAGCGTAGTCCCCGACAGCTATGGCTACACCTTC

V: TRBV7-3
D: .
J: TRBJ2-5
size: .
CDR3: CASSFGQTPETQYF
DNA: TGTGCCAGCAGCTTCGGACAGACCCCGGAGACCCAGTACTTC

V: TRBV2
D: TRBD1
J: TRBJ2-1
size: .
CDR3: CASRDDRADEQFF
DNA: TGTGCCAGCAGGGATGACAGGGCTGATGAGCAGTTCTTC

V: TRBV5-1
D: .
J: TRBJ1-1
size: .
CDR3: CASSLGITGTTAVAEAFF
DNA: TGCGCCAGCAGCCTAGGGATAACAGGGACAACCGCCGTTGCCGAAGCTTTCTTT

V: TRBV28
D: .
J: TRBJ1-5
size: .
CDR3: CASSSGLKRQPQHF
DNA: TGTGCCAGCAGTTCAGGGTTGAAACGTCAGCCCCAGCATTTT

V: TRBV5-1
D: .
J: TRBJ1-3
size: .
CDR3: CASSLGQGNTIYF
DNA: TGCGCCAGCAGCTTGGGACAGGGAAACACCATATATTTT

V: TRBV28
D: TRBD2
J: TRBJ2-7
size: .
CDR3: CASTSSGITPYEQYF
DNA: TGTGCCAGCACCTCGAGCGGGATTACCCCCTACGAGCAGTACTTC

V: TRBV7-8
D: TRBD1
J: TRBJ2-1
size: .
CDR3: CASSYRDRRNEQFF
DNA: TGTGCCAGCAGCTACCGGGACAGACGCAATGAGCAGTTCTTC

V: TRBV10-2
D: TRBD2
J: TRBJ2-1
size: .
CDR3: CASTSGGGKNEQFF
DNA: TGCGCCAGCACTAGCGGGGGGGGAAAGAATGAGCAGTTCTTC

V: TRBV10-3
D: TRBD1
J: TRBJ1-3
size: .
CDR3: CAITPTGALSGNTIYF
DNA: TGTGCCATCACCCCGACAGGGGCACTCTCTGGAAACACCATATATTTT

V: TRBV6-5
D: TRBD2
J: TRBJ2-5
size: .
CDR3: CASSRLAAGGETQYF
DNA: TGTGCCAGCAGTCGACTAGCGGCGGGCGGAGAGACCCAGTACTTC

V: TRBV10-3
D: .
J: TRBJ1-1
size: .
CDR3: CAVRGSGGNTEAFF
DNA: TGTGCCGTACGGGGTTCGGGGGGGAACACTGAAGCTTTCTTT

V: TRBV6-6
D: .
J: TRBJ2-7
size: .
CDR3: CASSYDLYEQYF
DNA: TGTGCCAGCAGTTACGACTTGTACGAGCAGTACTTC

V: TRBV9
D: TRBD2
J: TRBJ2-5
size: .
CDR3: CASSTSGRAGSETQYF
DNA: TGTGCCAGCAGCACTAGCGGGAGGGCTGGTTCGGAGACCCAGTACTTC

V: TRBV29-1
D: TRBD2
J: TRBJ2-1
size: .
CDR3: CSVGLAGGQEQFF
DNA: TGCAGCGTTGGGTTAGCGGGGGGGCAGGAGCAGTTCTTC

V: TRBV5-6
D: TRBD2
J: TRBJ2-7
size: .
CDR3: CASRKTGGRYEQYF
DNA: TGTGCCAGCCGCAAAACGGGCGGGAGGTACGAGCAGTACTTC

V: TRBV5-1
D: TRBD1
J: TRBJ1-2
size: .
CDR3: CASSPRGQGHGYTF
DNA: TGCGCCAGCAGCCCCCGCGGACAGGGCCATGGCTACACCTTC